This T cell receptor (beta chain) was recorded in a study of blood T cell repertoires in COVID-19. The count of this clone is one. Method: immunoSEQ multiplex PCR; TCRdb's copy keeps in-frame clones and lacks some. The repertoire holds 300,000 to 400,000 clones, 85% to 90% seen once, with 2.9% in the top ten. Trimming pared 6 bases from V and 0 bases from J, leaving 16 bases between. From germline, CDR1 is SGHNT and CDR2 YYREEE (reference sequence). The CDR3 has 15 amino acids. The V call is TRBV5-4, the J call TRBJ2-7; the D gene is possibly TRBD2 (7 bases). Material: peripheral blood. This clonotype was sampled from a woman younger than 45 with COVID-19, enrolled during active disease. The CDR3 bases are TGTGCCAGCAATAAACAGGGAGGGAGCTCCTACGAGCAGTACTTC. It yields the protein CASNKQGGSSYEQYF.